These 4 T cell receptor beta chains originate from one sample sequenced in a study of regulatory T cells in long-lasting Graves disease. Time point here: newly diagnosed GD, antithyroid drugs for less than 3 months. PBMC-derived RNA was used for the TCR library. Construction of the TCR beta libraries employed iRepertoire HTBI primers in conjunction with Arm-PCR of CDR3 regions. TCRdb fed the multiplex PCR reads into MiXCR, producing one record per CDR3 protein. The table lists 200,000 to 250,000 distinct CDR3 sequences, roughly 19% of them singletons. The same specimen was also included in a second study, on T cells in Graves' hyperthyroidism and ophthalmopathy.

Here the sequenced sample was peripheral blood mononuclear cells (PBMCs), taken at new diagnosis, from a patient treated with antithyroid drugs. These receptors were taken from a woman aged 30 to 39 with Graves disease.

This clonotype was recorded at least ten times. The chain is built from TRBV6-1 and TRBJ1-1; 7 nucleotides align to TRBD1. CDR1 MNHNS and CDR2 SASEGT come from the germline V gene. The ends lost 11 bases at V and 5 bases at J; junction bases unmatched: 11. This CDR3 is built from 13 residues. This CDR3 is CAHRQGTMTEAFF. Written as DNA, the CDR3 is TGTGCCCACCGACAGGGAACAATGACTGAAGCTTTCTTT.

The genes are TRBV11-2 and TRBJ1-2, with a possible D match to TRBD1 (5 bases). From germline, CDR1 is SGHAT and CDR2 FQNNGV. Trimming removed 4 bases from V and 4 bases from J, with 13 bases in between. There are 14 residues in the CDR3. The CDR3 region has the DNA TGTGCCAGCAGCTCGCTTGGCGGGGCCTATGGCTACACCTTC. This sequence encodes CASSSLGGAYGYTF.

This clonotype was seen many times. The CDR3 bases are TGTGCCTGGACTTCCACAGGACCCTATGGCTACACCTTC. It specifies CAWTSTGPYGYTF. The chain couples TRBV30 to TRBJ1-2, with a tentative D call TRBD1 (5 bases). Trimming cost V 4 bases and J 4 bases, with 13 bases left between them. This CDR3 is 13 amino acids long. CDR1 and CDR2 (germline): GTSNPN, SVGIG (reference sequence). The variable domain in full, with the rest retrieved from reference TRBV30 and TRBJ1-2, is SQTIHQWPATLVQPVGSPLSLECTVEGTSNPNLYWYRQAAGRGLQLLFYSVGIGQISSEVPQNLSASRPQDRQFILSSKKLLLSDSGFYLCAWTSTGPYGYTFGSGTRLTVV.

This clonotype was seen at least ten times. The CDR3: CATSRRQQNTEAFF. The CDR3 coding sequence is TGTGCCACCAGCAGGAGACAGCAGAACACTGAAGCTTTCTTT. The gene calls are TRBV15 and TRBJ1-1, with D possibly being TRBD1 (5 bases). The germline gives CDR1 LNHNV, CDR2 YYDKDF (reference sequence). The length of the CDR3 is 14 residues. The V gene lost 3 bases and the J gene lost 1 base, with 9 bases spanning the gap.